This T cell receptor (beta chain) was obtained from a study of shared clonotypes between healthy human individuals. Per germline, CDR1 MRHNA and CDR2 SNTAGT. This CDR3 comprises 13 residues. V trimming: 10 bases; J trimming: 6 bases; junction bases outside the gene matches: 8. Profiling relied on immunoSEQ multiplex PCR, and the TCRdb table lists in-frame clones only, not all of them. The table records some 2.4 million clones, approximately 93% of them present only once. The rearrangement joins TRBV6-4 to TRBJ1-5, with TRBD1 matching 8 bases. Sequenced input: naive CD4+ T cells from PBMCs. The subset: CD45RA+ positively selected. The TCR sequence derives from a man younger than 35 in good health. Some clones in this sample may be carry-over from other donors' samples. CDR3 in amino acids: CAIQDRGVQPQHF. In DNA, the CDR3 is TGTGCCATACAAGACAGGGGAGTTCAGCCCCAGCATTTT.